Listed below are T cell receptor beta chains from one sample, sequenced in a study of beta chain features in type 1 diabetes. The data were produced by immunoSEQ multiplex PCR, yet TCRdb's version contains in-frame clones alone and is incomplete. The sample includes 200,000 to 300,000 clones, 11% of them seen just once. The specimen was naive CD4+ T cells from blood. These receptors were collected from a young man with type 1 diabetes. CDR3s include the opening cysteine and the closing phenylalanine or tryptophan. The D gene is left open where the match is weak. The size entry is marked missing in some rows and otherwise reads once, few, many or a size class.

>TRBD2|TRBV18|few|TRBJ2-7
CASSPPGLAGPRSYEQYF
TGTGCCAGCTCACCACCGGGACTAGCGGGACCCCGCTCCTACGAGCAGTACTTC
>TRBD1|TRBV7-9|few|TRBJ1-2
CASSTGQVDYGYTF
TGTGCCAGCAGCACGGGACAGGTTGACTATGGCTACACCTTC
>TRBD1|TRBV5-1|few|TRBJ1-6
CASSPGQVFSPLHF
TGCGCCAGCAGCCCCGGACAGGTTTTCTCACCCCTCCACTTT
>TRBD2|TRBV30|.|TRBJ2-4
CAWRSAGGIVKNIQYF
TGTGCCTGGAGGTCGGCGGGGGGGATTGTCAAAAACATTCAGTACTTC
>.|TRBV7-3|.|TRBJ2-1
CASSPQGNSYNEQFF
TGTGCCAGCAGCCCCCAGGGGAACTCCTACAATGAGCAGTTCTTC
>TRBD1|TRBV19|.|TRBJ1-1
CASSRQGRSEAFF
TGTGCCAGTAGCCGACAGGGTAGGTCTGAAGCTTTCTTT
>.|TRBV14|few|TRBJ1-6
CASSHESSSSPLHF
TGTGCCAGCAGTCACGAGAGCTCCTCTTCACCCCTCCACTTT
>.|TRBV9|.|TRBJ1-2
CASSESGVLNYGYTF
TGTGCCAGCAGCGAATCCGGGGTACTTAACTATGGCTACACCTTC
>.|TRBV2|.|TRBJ2-4
CASSDSGVAKNIQYF
TGTGCCAGCAGTGACTCCGGAGTAGCCAAAAACATTCAGTACTTC
>.|TRBV5-1|few|TRBJ2-3
CASSLQTFSTDTQYF
TGCGCCAGCAGCTTGCAGACATTTAGCACAGATACGCAGTATTTT
>TRBD1|TRBV29-1|few|TRBJ2-3
CSVDLQGGDTQYF
TGCAGCGTTGACCTACAGGGGGGAGATACGCAGTATTTT
>TRBD1|TRBV7-9|few|TRBJ2-7
CASSLRTGDEQYF
TGTGCCAGCAGCTTAAGGACAGGGGACGAGCAGTACTTC
>.|TRBV14|few|TRBJ2-5
CASSQLGQAETQYF
TGTGCCAGCAGCCAATTAGGACAAGCGGAGACCCAGTACTTC
>.|TRBV12-5|.|TRBJ1-2
CASGPPEGRSSFYGYTF
TGTGCTAGTGGTCCCCCTGAGGGTCGGTCCTCCTTTTATGGCTACACCTTC
>.|TRBV7-9|.|TRBJ2-3
CASSWLAGNTDTQYF
TGTGCCAGCAGCTGGCTGGCGGGTAACACAGATACGCAGTATTTT
>TRBD1|TRBV5-4|few|TRBJ2-1
CASSVGQASSYNEQFF
TGTGCCAGCAGCGTGGGACAGGCGAGCTCCTACAATGAGCAGTTCTTC
>TRBD1|TRBV5-1|few|TRBJ2-5
CASSSRTGEETQYF
TGCGCCAGCAGCTCCCGGACAGGGGAGGAGACCCAGTACTTC
>TRBD1|TRBV7-2|few|TRBJ2-1
CASTDRARDEQFF
TGTGCCAGCACCGACAGGGCTCGGGATGAGCAGTTCTTC
>TRBD1|TRBV30|few|TRBJ2-1
CAWAGTGAYNEQFF
TGTGCCTGGGCCGGGACAGGGGCCTACAATGAGCAGTTCTTC
>.|TRBV7-2|few|TRBJ1-4
CASSFTGSIGEKLFF
TGTGCCAGCAGCTTCACCGGGTCCATCGGTGAAAAACTGTTTTTT
>TRBD1|TRBV7-9|.|TRBJ1-1
CASSLASDRLNTEAFF
TGTGCCAGCAGCTTAGCCTCGGACAGGCTGAACACTGAAGCTTTCTTT
>TRBD1|TRBV5-4|few|TRBJ1-5
CASSRQGEGNQPQHF
TGTGCCAGCAGCCGACAGGGGGAGGGCAATCAGCCCCAGCATTTT
>.|TRBV7-9|.|TRBJ1-5
CASSSASGGGQPQHF
TGTGCCAGCAGCTCCGCGTCTGGGGGAGGCCAGCCCCAGCATTTT
>.|TRBV28|many|TRBJ2-2
CASMTGQTGELFF
TGTGCCAGCATGACAGGACAGACCGGGGAGCTGTTTTTT
>.|TRBV6-5|few|TRBJ1-6
CASSYGSSPLHF
TGTGCCAGCAGTTACGGGAGTTCACCCCTCCACTTT
>.|TRBV5-1|.|TRBJ1-6
CASSEDTNSPLHF
TGCGCCAGCAGCGAGGACACCAATTCACCCCTCCACTTT
>.|TRBV27|.|TRBJ1-5
CASSLQGSSNQPQHF
TGTGCCAGCAGTCTACAGGGAAGCAGCAATCAGCCCCAGCATTTT
>.|TRBV6-5|few|TRBJ1-1
CASSYSYRETEAFF
TGTGCCAGCAGTTACTCATACAGGGAGACTGAAGCTTTCTTT
>.|TRBV2|few|TRBJ1-3
CASSAAARTGNTIYF
TGTGCCAGCAGTGCGGCAGCGAGGACTGGAAACACCATATATTTT
>TRBD2|TRBV28|few|TRBJ2-3
CAIGGGPNTQYF
TGTGCCATCGGGGGGGGCCCGAATACGCAGTATTTT
>.|TRBV4-1|.|TRBJ2-1
CASSPQEGPLNNEQFF
TGCGCCAGCAGCCCTCAGGAGGGTCCCTTAAACAATGAGCAGTTCTTC
>.|TRBV9|few|TRBJ2-7
CASSVAPGEGYEQYF
TGTGCCAGCAGCGTAGCGCCAGGGGAAGGCTACGAGCAGTACTTC
>.|TRBV5-1|.|TRBJ2-1
CASSPGILYNEQFF
TGCGCCAGCAGCCCCGGGATCCTCTACAATGAGCAGTTCTTC
>TRBD1|TRBV29-1|few|TRBJ2-2
CSVRQGENTGELFF
TGCAGCGTTCGGCAGGGGGAGAACACCGGGGAGCTGTTTTTT
>.|TRBV7-9|.|TRBJ2-1
CASGGTGGAQDEQFF
TGTGCCAGCGGCGGTACAGGGGGGGCACAAGATGAGCAGTTCTTC
>TRBD2|TRBV5-1|few|TRBJ2-3
CASTRGASGGPDTQYF
TGCGCCAGCACCAGGGGGGCTAGCGGGGGCCCAGATACGCAGTATTTT
>.|TRBV27|.|TRBJ1-6
CASSFGRNSPLHF
TGTGCCAGCAGTTTTGGGAGAAATTCACCCCTCCACTTT